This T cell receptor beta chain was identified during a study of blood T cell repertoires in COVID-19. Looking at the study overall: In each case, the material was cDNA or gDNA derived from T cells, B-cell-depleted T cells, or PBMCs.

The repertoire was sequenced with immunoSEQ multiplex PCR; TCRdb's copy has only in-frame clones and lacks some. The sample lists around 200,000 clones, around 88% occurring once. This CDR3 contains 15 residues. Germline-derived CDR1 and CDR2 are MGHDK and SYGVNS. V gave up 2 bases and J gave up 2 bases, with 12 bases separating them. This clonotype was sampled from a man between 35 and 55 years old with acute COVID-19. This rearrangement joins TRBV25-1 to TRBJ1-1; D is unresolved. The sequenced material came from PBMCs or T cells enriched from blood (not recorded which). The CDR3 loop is CASSESWRINTEAFF. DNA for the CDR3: TGTGCCAGCAGTGAAAGCTGGCGGATAAACACTGAAGCTTTCTTT.